This T cell receptor beta chain emerged from a study of CD8+CD57+ T cells in acquired aplastic anemia. Genomic DNA templated the TCR beta VDJ and CDR3 profiling. In TCRdb, the reads were re-called with MiXCR into one record per CDR3 protein. Among 250,000 to 350,000 distinct CDR3 sequences listed, approximately 57% were seen once. Germline CDR1 is GTSNPN and CDR2 is SVGIG (reference sequence). This CDR3 comprises 15 residues. With 0 bases removed from V and 2 bases from J, the gap between germline ends came to 8 bases. V is TRBV30 and J is TRBJ2-6, with D possibly matching TRBD2 (5 bases). The sequence derives from a human donor with severe aplastic anemia or a healthy control (not recorded which). The sequencing input was sorted CD4+, CD8+, or CD8+CD57+ T cells (not recorded which) from PBMCs. DNA for the CDR3: TGTGCCTGGAGTGTCTTCGGGGCTGGGGCCAACGTCCTGACTTTC. Protein sequence: CAWSVFGAGANVLTF.